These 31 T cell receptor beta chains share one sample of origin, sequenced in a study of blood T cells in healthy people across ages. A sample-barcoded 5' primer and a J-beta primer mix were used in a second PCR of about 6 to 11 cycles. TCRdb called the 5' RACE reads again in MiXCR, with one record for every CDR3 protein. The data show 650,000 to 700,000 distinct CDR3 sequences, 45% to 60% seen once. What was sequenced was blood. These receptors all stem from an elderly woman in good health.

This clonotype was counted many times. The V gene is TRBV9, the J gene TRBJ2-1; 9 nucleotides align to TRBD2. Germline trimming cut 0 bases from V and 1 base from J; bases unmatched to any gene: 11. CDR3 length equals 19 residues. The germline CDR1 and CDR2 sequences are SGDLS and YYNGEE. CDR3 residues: CASSVARDSGRGSYNEQFF. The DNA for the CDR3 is TGTGCCAGCAGCGTAGCTCGGGATAGCGGGAGAGGTTCCTACAATGAGCAGTTCTTC.

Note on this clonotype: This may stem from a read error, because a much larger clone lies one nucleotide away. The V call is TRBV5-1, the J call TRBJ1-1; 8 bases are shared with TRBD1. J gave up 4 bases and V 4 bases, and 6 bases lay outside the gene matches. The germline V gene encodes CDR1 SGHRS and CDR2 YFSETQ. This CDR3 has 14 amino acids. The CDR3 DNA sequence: TGCGCCAGCAGCGGGGACAGGACGGGCACTGAAGCTTTCTTT. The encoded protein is CASSGDRTGTEAFF.

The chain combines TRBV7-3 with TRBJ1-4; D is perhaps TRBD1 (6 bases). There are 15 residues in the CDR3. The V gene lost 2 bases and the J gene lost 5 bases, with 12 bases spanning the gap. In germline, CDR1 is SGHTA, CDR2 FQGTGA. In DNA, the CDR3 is TGTGCCAGCAGCTTAGCAGGGGCCCCAAATGAAAAACTGTTTTTT. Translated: CASSLAGAPNEKLFF. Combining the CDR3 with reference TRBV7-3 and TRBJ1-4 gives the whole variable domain GAGVSQTPSNKVTEKGKYVELRCDPISGHTALYWYRQSLGQGPEFLIYFQGTGAADDSGLPNDRFFAVRPEGSVSTLKIQRTERGDSAVYLCASSLAGAPNEKLFFGSGTQLSVL.

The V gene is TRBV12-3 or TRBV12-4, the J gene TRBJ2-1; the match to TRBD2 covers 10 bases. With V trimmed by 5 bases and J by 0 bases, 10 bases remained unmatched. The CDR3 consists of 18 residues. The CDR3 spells CASSHYSGGSNSYNEQFF. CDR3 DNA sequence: TGTGCCAGCAGTCACTATAGCGGGGGGTCAAACTCCTACAATGAGCAGTTCTTC.

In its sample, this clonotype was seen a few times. The CDR3 nucleotides are TGTGCCAGCAGCTTAGTTCGGGACTCGGCTTTCTTT. Its protein product is CASSLVRDSAFF. This sequence joins TRBV7-2 and TRBJ1-1; TRBD1 might be the D (5 bases). The CDR3 runs 12 residues. Germline CDR1 SGHTA, CDR2 FQGNSA. V lost 1 base to trimming and J lost 11 bases, with 11 bases between them.

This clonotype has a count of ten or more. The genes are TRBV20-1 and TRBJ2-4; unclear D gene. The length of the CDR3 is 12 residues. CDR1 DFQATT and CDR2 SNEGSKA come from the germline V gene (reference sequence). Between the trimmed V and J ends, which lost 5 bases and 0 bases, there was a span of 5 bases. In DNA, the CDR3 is TGCAGTGCTGAGGTAGCCAAAAACATTCAGTACTTC. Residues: CSAEVAKNIQYF.

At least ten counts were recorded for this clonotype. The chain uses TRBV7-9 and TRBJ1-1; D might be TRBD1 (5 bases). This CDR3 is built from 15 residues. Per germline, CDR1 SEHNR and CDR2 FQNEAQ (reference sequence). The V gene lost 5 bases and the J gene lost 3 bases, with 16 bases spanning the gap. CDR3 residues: CASSAWLRGDTEAFF. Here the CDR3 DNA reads TGTGCCAGCAGCGCCTGGCTCCGGGGGGACACTGAAGCTTTCTTT.

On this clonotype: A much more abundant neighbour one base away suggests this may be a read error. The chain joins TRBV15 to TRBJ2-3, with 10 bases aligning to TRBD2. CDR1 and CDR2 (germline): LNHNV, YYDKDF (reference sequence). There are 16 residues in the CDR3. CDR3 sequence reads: CTTSLLGTSGTDTQYF. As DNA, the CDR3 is TGTACCACCAGCCTTCTCGGGACTAGCGGCACAGATACGCAGTATTTT.

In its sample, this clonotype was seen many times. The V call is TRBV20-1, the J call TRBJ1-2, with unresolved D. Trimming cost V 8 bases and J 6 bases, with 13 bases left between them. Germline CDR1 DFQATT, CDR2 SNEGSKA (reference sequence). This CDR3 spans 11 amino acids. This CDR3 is CSTYGSNGYTF. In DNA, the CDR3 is TGCAGTACTTACGGGTCCAATGGCTACACCTTC.

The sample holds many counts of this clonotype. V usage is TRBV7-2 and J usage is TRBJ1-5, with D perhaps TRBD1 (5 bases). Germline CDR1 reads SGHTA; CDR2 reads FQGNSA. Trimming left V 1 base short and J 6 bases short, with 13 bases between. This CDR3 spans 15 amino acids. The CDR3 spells CASSLEGQGSQPQHF. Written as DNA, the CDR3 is TGTGCCAGCAGCTTAGAGGGGCAGGGCAGTCAGCCCCAGCATTTT.

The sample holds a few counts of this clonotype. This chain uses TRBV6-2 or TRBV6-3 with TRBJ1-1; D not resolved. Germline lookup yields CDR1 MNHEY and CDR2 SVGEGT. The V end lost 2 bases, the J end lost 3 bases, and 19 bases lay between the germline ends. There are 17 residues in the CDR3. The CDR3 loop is CASSYPNPGWRDTEAFF. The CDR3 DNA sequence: TGTGCCAGCAGTTACCCCAATCCGGGGTGGAGAGACACTGAAGCTTTCTTT.

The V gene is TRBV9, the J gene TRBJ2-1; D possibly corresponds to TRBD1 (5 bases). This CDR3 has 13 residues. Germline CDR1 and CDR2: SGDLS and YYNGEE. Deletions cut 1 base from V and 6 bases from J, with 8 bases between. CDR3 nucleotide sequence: TGTGCCAGCAGCGTACGTCAGGGCAATGAGCAGTTCTTC. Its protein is CASSVRQGNEQFF.

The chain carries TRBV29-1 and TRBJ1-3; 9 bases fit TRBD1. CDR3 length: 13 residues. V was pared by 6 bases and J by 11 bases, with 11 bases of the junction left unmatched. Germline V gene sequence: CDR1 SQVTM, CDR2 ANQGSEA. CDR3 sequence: CSVLPGQGNAIYF. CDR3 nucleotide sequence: TGCAGCGTCCTCCCGGGACAGGGCAACGCCATATATTTT.

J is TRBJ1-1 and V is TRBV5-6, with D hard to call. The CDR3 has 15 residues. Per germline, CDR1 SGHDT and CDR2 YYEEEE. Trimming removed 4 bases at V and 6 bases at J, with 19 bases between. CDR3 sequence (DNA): TGTGCCAGCAGCAGACGAGAATATATGGTGTCTGAAGCTTTCTTT. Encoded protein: CASSRREYMVSEAFF.

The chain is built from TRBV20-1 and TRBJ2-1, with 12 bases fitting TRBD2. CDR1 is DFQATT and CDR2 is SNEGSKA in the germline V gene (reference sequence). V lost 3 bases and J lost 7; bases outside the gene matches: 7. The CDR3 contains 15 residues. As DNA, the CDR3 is TGCAGTGCTAGCCCGGCTAGCGGGGGGGCAAATGAGCAGTTCTTC. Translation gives CSASPASGGANEQFF.

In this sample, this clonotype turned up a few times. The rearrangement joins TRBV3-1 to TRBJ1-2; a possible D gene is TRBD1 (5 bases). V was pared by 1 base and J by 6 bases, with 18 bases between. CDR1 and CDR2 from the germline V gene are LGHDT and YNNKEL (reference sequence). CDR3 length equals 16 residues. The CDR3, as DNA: TGTGCCAGCAGCCAAGTGTTGATAACGGGGGTCGATGGCTACACCTTC. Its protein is CASSQVLITGVDGYTF.

The CDR3 loop reads CASSHGGALGNSPLHF. The CDR3 nucleotides are TGCGCCAGCAGCCACGGGGGGGCTCTAGGTAATTCACCCCTCCACTTT. This sequence joins TRBV4-1 and TRBJ1-6; D may be TRBD1 (6 bases). CDR3 size: 16 residues. V dropped 3 bases and J dropped 6 bases, with 15 bases sitting between them. Germline assignment: CDR1 MGHRA and CDR2 YSYEKL.

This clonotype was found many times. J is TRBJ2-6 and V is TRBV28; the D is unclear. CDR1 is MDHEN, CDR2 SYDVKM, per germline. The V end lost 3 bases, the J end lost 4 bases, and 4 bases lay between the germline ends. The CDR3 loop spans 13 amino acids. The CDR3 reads CASSLRGANVLTF. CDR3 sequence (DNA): TGTGCCAGCAGTTTGAGAGGGGCCAACGTCCTGACTTTC.

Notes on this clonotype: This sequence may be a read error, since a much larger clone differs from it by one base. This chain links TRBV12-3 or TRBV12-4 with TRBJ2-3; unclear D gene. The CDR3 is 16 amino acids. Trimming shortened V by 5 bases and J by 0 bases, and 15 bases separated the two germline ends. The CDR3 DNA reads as TGTGCCAGCAGTCTCGGGTGGGCGGTTAGCACAGATACGCAGTATTTT. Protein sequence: CASSLGWAVSTDTQYF.

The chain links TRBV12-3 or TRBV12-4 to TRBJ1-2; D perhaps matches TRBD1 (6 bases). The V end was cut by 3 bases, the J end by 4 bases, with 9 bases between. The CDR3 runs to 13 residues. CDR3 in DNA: TGTGCCAGCAGTTTCTCAGGGGCCTATGGCTACACCTTC. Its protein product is CASSFSGAYGYTF.

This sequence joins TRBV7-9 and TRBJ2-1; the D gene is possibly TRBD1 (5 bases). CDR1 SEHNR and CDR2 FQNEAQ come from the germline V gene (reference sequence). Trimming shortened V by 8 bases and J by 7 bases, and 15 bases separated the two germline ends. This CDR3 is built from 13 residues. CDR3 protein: CASDRAGPNEQFF. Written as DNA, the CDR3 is TGTGCCAGCGACCGGGCAGGGCCAAATGAGCAGTTCTTC.

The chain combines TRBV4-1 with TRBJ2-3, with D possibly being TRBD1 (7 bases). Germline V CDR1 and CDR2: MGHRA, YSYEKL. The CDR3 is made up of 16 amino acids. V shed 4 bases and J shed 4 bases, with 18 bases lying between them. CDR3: CASSRQGGPDPDTQYF. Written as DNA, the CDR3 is TGCGCCAGCAGCCGACAGGGAGGTCCGGACCCAGATACGCAGTATTTT.

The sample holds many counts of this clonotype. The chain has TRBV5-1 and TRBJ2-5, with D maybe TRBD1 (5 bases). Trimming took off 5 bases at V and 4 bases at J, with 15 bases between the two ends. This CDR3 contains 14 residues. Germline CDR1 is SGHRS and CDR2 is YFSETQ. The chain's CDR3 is CASSPQGLRETQYF. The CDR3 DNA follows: TGCGCCAGCAGTCCTCAGGGCCTTCGAGAGACCCAGTACTTC.

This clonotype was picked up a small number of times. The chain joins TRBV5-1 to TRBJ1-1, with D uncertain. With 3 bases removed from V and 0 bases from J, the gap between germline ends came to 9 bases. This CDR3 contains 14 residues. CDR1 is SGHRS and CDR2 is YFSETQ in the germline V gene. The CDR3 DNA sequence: TGCGCCAGCAGCTCGGGTCCCATGAACACTGAAGCTTTCTTT. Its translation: CASSSGPMNTEAFF.

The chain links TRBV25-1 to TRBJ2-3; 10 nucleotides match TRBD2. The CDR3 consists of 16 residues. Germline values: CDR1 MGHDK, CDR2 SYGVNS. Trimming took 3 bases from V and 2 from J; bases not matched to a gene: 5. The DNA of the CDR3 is TGTGCCAGCAGTGATCAACTAGCGGGGAACACAGATACGCAGTATTTT. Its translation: CASSDQLAGNTDTQYF. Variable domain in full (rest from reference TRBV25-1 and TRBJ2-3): EADIYQTPRYLVIGTGKKITLECSQTMGHDKMYWYQQDPGMELHLIHYSYGVNSTEKGDLSSESTVSRIRTEHFPLTLESARPSHTSQYLCASSDQLAGNTDTQYFGPGTRLTVL.

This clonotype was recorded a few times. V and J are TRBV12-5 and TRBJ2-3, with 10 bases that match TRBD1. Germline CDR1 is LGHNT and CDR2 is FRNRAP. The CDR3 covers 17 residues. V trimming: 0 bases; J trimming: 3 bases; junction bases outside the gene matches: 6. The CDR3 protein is CASGLVRGDRGTDTQYF. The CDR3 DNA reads TGTGCTAGTGGTTTGGTACGGGGGGACAGGGGAACAGATACGCAGTATTTT.

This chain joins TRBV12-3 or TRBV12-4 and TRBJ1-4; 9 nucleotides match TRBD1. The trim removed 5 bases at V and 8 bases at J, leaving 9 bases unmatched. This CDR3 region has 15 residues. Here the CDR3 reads CASSATGTGSEKLFF. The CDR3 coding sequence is TGTGCCAGCAGTGCCACCGGGACAGGGTCGGAAAAACTGTTTTTT.

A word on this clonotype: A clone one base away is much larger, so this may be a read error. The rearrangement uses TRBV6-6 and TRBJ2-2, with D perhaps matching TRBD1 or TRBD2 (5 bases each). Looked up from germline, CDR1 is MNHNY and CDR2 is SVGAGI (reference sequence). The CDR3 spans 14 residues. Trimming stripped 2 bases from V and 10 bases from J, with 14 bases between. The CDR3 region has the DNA TGTGCCAGCAGTTACCTCAGGGATAGCGAGGAGCTGTTTTTT. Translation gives CASSYLRDSEELFF.

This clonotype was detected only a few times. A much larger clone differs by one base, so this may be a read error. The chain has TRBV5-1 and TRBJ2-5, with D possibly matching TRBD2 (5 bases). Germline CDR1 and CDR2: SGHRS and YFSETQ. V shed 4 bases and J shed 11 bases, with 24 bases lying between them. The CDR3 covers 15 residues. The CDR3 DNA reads TGCGCCAGCAGCCCCCGAGGGCTAGCCGGTAATGAGCAGTACTTC. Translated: CASSPRGLAGNEQYF.

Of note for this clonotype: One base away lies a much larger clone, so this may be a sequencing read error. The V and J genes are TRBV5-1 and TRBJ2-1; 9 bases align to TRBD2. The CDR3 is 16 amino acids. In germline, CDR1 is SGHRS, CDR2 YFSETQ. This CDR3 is CASSSNSGGSYNEQVF. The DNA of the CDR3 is TGCGCCAGCAGCTCAAATAGCGGGGGCTCCTACAATGAGCAGGTCTTC.

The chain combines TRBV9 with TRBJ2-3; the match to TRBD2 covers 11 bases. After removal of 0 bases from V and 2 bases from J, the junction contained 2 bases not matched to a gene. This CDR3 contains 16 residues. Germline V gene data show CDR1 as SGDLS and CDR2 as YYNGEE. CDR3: CASSVETSGITDTQYF. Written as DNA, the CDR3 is TGTGCCAGCAGCGTAGAGACTAGCGGGATCACAGATACGCAGTATTTT.